A single sample is the source of the 10 T cell receptor beta chains below, sequenced in a study of blood T cell repertoires in COVID-19. Assay used: immunoSEQ multiplex PCR; TCRdb lists only in-frame clones, some missing. The table lists around 200,000 clones, roughly 85% of them singletons. Sequencing was done on a sample of PBMCs or T cells enriched from blood (not recorded which). Receptors originate from a man aged 35-49 years who had recovered from COVID-19.

This sequence joins TRBV28 and TRBJ2-7; 7 bases line up with TRBD1. The CDR3 contains 13 residues. V gave up 2 bases and J gave up 5 bases; unmatched junction bases: 3. The germline gives CDR1 MDHEN, CDR2 SYDVKM. This CDR3 reads CASSLRGPHEQYF. In DNA, the CDR3 is TGTGCCAGCAGTTTAAGGGGGCCCCACGAGCAGTACTTC.

This clone was seen just once. The V call is TRBV18, the J call TRBJ1-6; D remains ambiguous. In germline, CDR1 is KGHSH, CDR2 LQKENI. The CDR3 length is 14 residues. Trimming took 5 bases from V and 8 from J, leaving 13 bases between them. CDR3 residues: CASSGSGGDSPLHF. The CDR3 DNA reads as TGTGCCAGCTCAGGGTCCGGCGGGGATTCACCCCTCCACTTT.

The chain couples TRBV11-3 to TRBJ2-4; 9 nucleotides align to TRBD2. Germline CDR1 SGHNT, CDR2 YENEEA. The CDR3 runs to 18 residues. J was trimmed by 6 bases and V by 0 bases; bases with no gene match: 12. In DNA form, the CDR3 reads TGTGCCAGCAGCTTAGAAGCGGGAGGTTCCGGGGGAAGAAACATTCAGTACTTC. Its translation is CASSLEAGGSGGRNIQYF.

The chain employs TRBV19 and TRBJ1-5, with D tentatively TRBD1 (6 bases). Trimming left V 3 bases short and J 4 bases short, with 13 bases between. The germline gives CDR1 LNHDA, CDR2 SQIVND (reference sequence). The CDR3 has 15 amino acids. As DNA, the CDR3 is TGTGCCAGTAGTATCGCAGGGGTTCGGAATCAGCCCCAGCATTTT. Protein: CASSIAGVRNQPQHF.

The V gene is TRBV24-1, the J gene TRBJ2-3, with D unclear. CDR1 and CDR2 from the germline V gene are KGHDR and SFDVKD. V lost 4 bases, J lost 2 bases, and 15 bases lay in between. The CDR3 is 16 residues long. DNA for the CDR3: TGTGCCACCAGTGAGGTTTCCGCGGCTGACACAGATACGCAGTATTTT. Its translation is CATSEVSAADTDTQYF.

The V and J genes are TRBV7-6 and TRBJ1-1, with D unresolved. Germline V gene lookup returns CDR1 SGHVS and CDR2 FNYEAQ. This CDR3 is built from 14 residues. V lost 5 bases, J lost 4 bases, and 14 bases lay in between. CDR3 coding DNA: TGTGCCAGCAGCCAAACCCGGGAGCGCACTGAAGCTTTCTTT. It translates to CASSQTRERTEAFF.

The V call is TRBV4-1, the J call TRBJ2-3; TRBD2 might be the D (6 bases). V was trimmed by 2 bases and J by 5 bases, leaving 17 bases between them. The CDR3 runs to 16 residues. Germline V gives CDR1 MGHRA, CDR2 YSYEKL. CDR3 sequence reads: CASSQSAGRGGDTQYF. For the CDR3, the DNA is TGCGCCAGCAGCCAATCGGCCGGGAGAGGAGGAGATACGCAGTATTTT.

This clone was seen a single time. CDR3 in DNA: TGTGCCAGCGCGGGCAGTTTGAACACTGAAGCTTTCTTT. Its protein product is CASAGSLNTEAFF. The V gene is TRBV27, the J gene TRBJ1-1; the D is unclear. This CDR3 has 13 residues. Trimming removed 8 bases at V and 0 bases at J, with 10 bases between. The germline CDR1 and CDR2 sequences are MNHEY and SMNVEV (reference sequence).

The genes are TRBV5-4 and TRBJ1-1; the D gene is possibly TRBD1 (6 bases). Trimming removed 5 bases at V and 1 base at J, with 15 bases between. Germline-derived CDR1 and CDR2 are SGHNT and YYREEE (reference sequence). The length of the CDR3 is 15 residues. CDR3 sequence (DNA): TGTGCCAGCAGTTTAGGGGGACATTCGAACACTGAAGCTTTCTTT. It specifies CASSLGGHSNTEAFF.

This chain uses TRBV12-3 or TRBV12-4 with TRBJ2-7, with TRBD2 matching over 7 bases. Trimming took 6 bases from V and 7 from J; bases not matched to a gene: 9. CDR3 length: 13 amino acids. The DNA for the CDR3 is TGTGCCAGCAGCTTGGGGGGGGAACAGGAGCAGTACTTC. Residues: CASSLGGEQEQYF.